The 30 T cell receptor beta chains reported below all come from one sample, sequenced in a study of T cell responses to AZD1222 COVID-19 vaccine. TCRdb keeps only in-frame clones here, not all; method: immunoSEQ multiplex PCR. The repertoire has around 120,000 clones, about 90% of them found once; the top ten carry approximately 1.4%. Sequenced material: peripheral blood, taken 28 days after the second AZD1222 dose. The receptors derive from an adult who received the AZD1222 COVID-19 vaccine.

The chain is built from TRBV7-2 and TRBJ1-6; D gene ambiguous. This CDR3 region has 15 residues. The V and J ends lost 0 bases and 10 bases respectively, with 13 bases between them. The germline V gene encodes CDR1 SGHTA and CDR2 FQGNSA. The CDR3 DNA sequence: TGTGCCAGCAGCTTAGCGGCAGGAGCTCAGTCACCCCTCCACTTT. Protein: CASSLAAGAQSPLHF. The full variable domain, rest sourced from reference TRBV7-2 and TRBJ1-6, is GAGVSQSPSNKVTEKGKDVELRCDPISGHTALYWYRQSLGQGLEFLIYFQGNSAPDKSGLPSDRFSAERTGGSVSTLTIQRTQQEDSAVYLCASSLAAGAQSPLHFGNGTRLTVT.

The CDR3 bases are TGTGCCAGCAGCTCGACTAGCTACAATGAGCAGTTCTTC. It translates to CASSSTSYNEQFF. The rearrangement uses TRBV11-2 and TRBJ2-1; the D gene is possibly TRBD2 (6 bases). This CDR3 is built from 13 residues. Germline CDR1 SGHAT, CDR2 FQNNGV. Trimming shortened V by 4 bases and J by 3 bases, and 7 bases separated the two germline ends.

V and J are TRBV13 and TRBJ1-1, with D tentatively TRBD1 (5 bases). Trimming cost V 4 bases and J 4 bases, with 13 bases left between them. Germline lookup yields CDR1 PRHDT and CDR2 FYEKMQ (reference sequence). This CDR3 spans 14 amino acids. The CDR3 DNA is TGTGCCAGCAGCTGGACACCGAGGGGCACTGAAGCTTTCTTT. The encoded protein is CASSWTPRGTEAFF.

The J gene is TRBJ2-7, the V gene TRBV6-4, with a weak D call TRBD1 (8 bases). The CDR3 spans 19 residues. V gave up 2 bases and J gave up 4 bases, with 27 bases separating them. Germline V gene lookup returns CDR1 MRHNA and CDR2 SNTAGT. CDR3 nucleotides: TGTGCCAGCAGTGACCCGGACAGGGAGGTAAGAGCGGGACTATACGAGCAGTACTTC. The encoded protein is CASSDPDREVRAGLYEQYF.

This clone has just one count. The chain has TRBV21-1 and TRBJ1-6; TRBD1, the D gene given by the table, was not confirmed from the DNA. TRBV21-1 is reported as a pseudogene. The CDR3 sequence is 18 residues long. CDR3 coding DNA: TGTGCCAGCAGCCCACATCAGCTTCGGACAGGGCTTAGTTCACCCCTCCACTTT. Residues: CASSPHQLRTGLSSPLHF.

This clone was counted a single time. The rearrangement uses TRBV5-4 and TRBJ2-3; D is unclear. The CDR3 totals 14 residues. Germline V gives CDR1 SGHNT, CDR2 YYREEE (reference sequence). V was pared by 0 bases and J by 2 bases, with 7 bases between. The CDR3 DNA reads as TGTGCCAGCAGCTTGGCTACTCACACAGATACGCAGTATTTT. Protein sequence: CASSLATHTDTQYF.

This chain uses TRBV2 with TRBJ2-3; TRBD1 aligns across 8 bases. CDR1 and CDR2 (germline): SNHLY, FYNNEI. Trimming removed 7 bases from V and 4 bases from J; junction bases left unmatched: 10. The CDR3 is 15 amino acids. CDR3 bases: TGTGCCAGCACCGAGACAGGGGCGAAGGCAGATACGCAGTATTTT. Translation: CASTETGAKADTQYF.

This chain connects TRBV6-5 to TRBJ1-3; D is undetermined. Germline loops: CDR1 MNHEY, CDR2 SVGAGI. The V end lost 10 bases, the J end lost 1 base, and 11 bases lay between the germline ends. This CDR3 is 13 amino acids long. The CDR3 DNA follows: TGTGCCACAGACACAGATTCTGGAAACACCATATATTTT. Translation: CATDTDSGNTIYF.

This chain links TRBV18 with TRBJ1-2; 7 bases match TRBD1. The CDR3 length is 13 residues. Germline CDR1 is KGHSH and CDR2 is LQKENI. The ends lost 2 bases at V and 5 bases at J; junction bases unmatched: 2. CDR3 nucleotide sequence: TGTGCCAGCTCACCAGACAGGGAGTATGGCTACACCTTC. Protein sequence: CASSPDREYGYTF.

The rearrangement links TRBV18 to TRBJ2-2; D is uncertain. Germline CDR1 is KGHSH and CDR2 is LQKENI. This CDR3 spans 14 amino acids. V lost 0 bases and J lost 3, with 5 bases in between. CDR3 loop: CASSPPAYTGELFF. CDR3 coding DNA: TGTGCCAGCTCACCACCGGCCTACACCGGGGAGCTGTTTTTT.

The rearrangement joins TRBV2 to TRBJ2-5; 7 bases fit TRBD1. Germline CDR1 and CDR2: SNHLY and FYNNEI. The CDR3 spans 13 residues. Trimming removed 6 bases from V and 4 bases from J; junction bases left unmatched: 5. CDR3 loop: CASSEGASETQYF. The CDR3 coding sequence is TGTGCCAGCAGCGAGGGGGCCTCAGAGACCCAGTACTTC.

The rearrangement joins TRBV27 to TRBJ1-5; weak D call: TRBD1 (6 bases). Trimming removed 4 bases from V and 3 bases from J, with 10 bases in between. Germline values: CDR1 MNHEY, CDR2 SMNVEV (reference sequence). This CDR3 contains 14 residues. DNA of the CDR3: TGTGCCAGCAGTTCACAGGGCGCCAATCAGCCCCAGCATTTT. Translation: CASSSQGANQPQHF.

V gene TRBV3-1 (or the pseudogene TRBV3-2) combines with J gene TRBJ2-3; tentatively, D is TRBD2 (6 bases). V lost 0 bases, J lost 14 bases, and 15 bases lay in between. The CDR3 sequence is 13 residues long. Germline-derived CDR1 and CDR2 are LGHDT and YNNKEL (reference sequence). DNA for the CDR3: TGTGCCAGCAGCCAAGATAGCGGTAGATCAGGGTATTTT. Encoded protein: CASSQDSGRSGYF.

The rearrangement uses TRBV5-1 and TRBJ1-2; D is undetermined. CDR3 size: 12 residues. CDR1 is SGHRS, CDR2 YFSETQ, per germline. Trimming left V 5 bases short and J 4 bases short, with 9 bases between. CDR3 amino acids: CASRVDLYGYTF. The CDR3 nucleotides are TGCGCCAGCAGGGTTGATCTCTATGGCTACACCTTC.

The V call is TRBV5-5, the J call TRBJ1-6; D is ambiguous. The V and J ends lost 0 bases and 0 bases respectively, with 13 bases between them. Germline loops: CDR1 SGHKS, CDR2 YYEKEE (reference sequence). CDR3 size: 18 residues. The CDR3 nucleotides read TGTGCCAGCAGCTTGGGAGTCGAGACAAGCTCCTATAATTCACCCCTCCACTTT. Translating gives CASSLGVETSSYNSPLHF.

This clone was observed a handful of times. The chain recombines TRBV7-9 with TRBJ2-7; D gene unclear. The V end was cut by 5 bases, the J end by 1 base, with 18 bases between. The V gene's germline CDR1 is SEHNR and CDR2 FQNEAQ (reference sequence). The CDR3 loop spans 16 amino acids. CDR3 amino acids: CASSPLAVGTSYEQYF. The CDR3 DNA is TGTGCCAGCAGCCCCCTTGCCGTGGGCACTTCCTACGAGCAGTACTTC.

The V and J genes are TRBV5-1 and TRBJ2-1; 14 positions match TRBD2. The germline gives CDR1 SGHRS, CDR2 YFSETQ. This CDR3 is built from 16 residues. Trimming at V came to 2 bases and at J to 6 bases, leaving 4 bases not matched to a gene. The CDR3 here is CASSFRGLAGGNEQFF. CDR3 nucleotides: TGCGCCAGCAGCTTCCGTGGACTAGCGGGAGGCAATGAGCAGTTCTTC.

The chain employs TRBV20-1 and TRBJ2-3; 9 nucleotides match TRBD2. Germline V CDR1 and CDR2: DFQATT, SNEGSKA (reference sequence). The CDR3 covers 14 residues. J lost 3 bases, V lost 3 bases, and 4 bases had no gene match. For the CDR3, the DNA is TGCAGTGCTAGTGGCGGGAGGGAGACAGATACGCAGTATTTT. This sequence encodes CSASGGRETDTQYF.

The chain is built from TRBV6-2 or TRBV6-3 and TRBJ2-2, with a weak D call TRBD2 (5 bases). V lost 0 bases and J lost 5, with 16 bases in between. The length of the CDR3 is 17 residues. CDR1 is MNHEY and CDR2 is SVGEGT in the germline V gene. CDR3 region: CASSYSRVQVVTGELFF. The DNA for the CDR3 is TGTGCCAGCAGTTACTCGAGGGTCCAGGTAGTAACCGGGGAGCTGTTTTTT.

This chain links TRBV5-8 with TRBJ2-2; 8 bases map to TRBD1. The CDR3 has 14 amino acids. Losses at the gene ends were 4 bases for V and 6 bases for J; bases not matched to a gene: 5. Germline CDR1 SGHTS, CDR2 YDEGEE. CDR3 residues: CASSTGQGPGELFF. The DNA for the CDR3 is TGTGCCAGCAGCACTGGACAGGGCCCCGGGGAGCTGTTTTTT. Full variable domain (rest looked up from reference TRBV5-8 and TRBJ2-2): EAGVTQSPTHLIKTRGQQATLRCSPISGHTSVYWYQQALGLGLQFLLWYDEGEERNRGNFPPRFSGRQFPNYSSELNVNALELEDSALYLCASSTGQGPGELFFGEGSRLTVL.

The chain carries TRBV6-4 and TRBJ2-2; 8 nucleotides align to TRBD1. This CDR3 has 13 amino acids. Unmatched junction bases numbered 0, after V lost 4 bases and J lost 5 bases. Germline V gives CDR1 MRHNA, CDR2 SNTAGT. The CDR3 bases are TGTGCCAGCAGTGGGACAGGGACCGGGGAGCTGTTTTTT. It specifies CASSGTGTGELFF.

The genes are TRBV12-3 or TRBV12-4 and TRBJ1-5; no firm D call. V lost 0 bases to trimming and J lost 6 bases, with 6 bases between them. The CDR3 has 13 residues. The CDR3 sequence is CASSLAWGQPQHF. The CDR3 DNA reads as TGTGCCAGCAGTTTAGCGTGGGGTCAGCCCCAGCATTTT.

The J gene is TRBJ1-1, the V gene TRBV13, with unresolved D. CDR1 and CDR2 from the germline V gene are PRHDT and FYEKMQ (reference sequence). Trimming shortened V by 3 bases and J by 5 bases, and 19 bases separated the two germline ends. The CDR3 contains 16 residues. CDR3 sequence (DNA): TGTGCCAGCAGCTTCGATAGCTTTAGCCTGGGGACTGAAGCTTTCTTT. Protein product: CASSFDSFSLGTEAFF. The entire variable domain, with the rest obtained from reference TRBV13 and TRBJ1-1, is as follows: AAGVIQSPRHLIKEKRETATLKCYPIPRHDTVYWYQQGPGQDPQFLISFYEKMQSDKGSIPDRFSAQQFSDYHSELNMSSLELGDSALYFCASSFDSFSLGTEAFFGQGTRLTVV.

This chain joins TRBV11-1 and TRBJ2-7, with D unresolved. V was shortened by 2 bases and J by 3 bases, with 8 bases between the two germline ends. Per the germline V gene, CDR1 is SGHAT and CDR2 is FQDESV (reference sequence). The CDR3 has 13 residues. The CDR3, as DNA: TGTGCCAGCAGCTTACAGGAAGGCTACGAGCAGTACTTC. This gives the protein CASSLQEGYEQYF.

V is TRBV4-1 and J is TRBJ2-5; the match to TRBD1 covers 8 bases. Trimming took 4 bases from V and 4 from J; bases not matched to a gene: 5. This CDR3 has 14 residues. The germline V gene has CDR1 MGHRA and CDR2 YSYEKL. For the CDR3, the DNA is TGCGCCAGCAGCCCCCCGGACAGGGCAGAGACCCAGTACTTC. Protein sequence: CASSPPDRAETQYF.

This sequence joins TRBV4-2 and TRBJ2-5; TRBD2 agrees at 10 bases. CDR1 is LGHNA, CDR2 YNFKEQ, per germline. With 1 base clipped from V and 5 bases from J, the junction kept 1 base outside the gene matches. The CDR3 is 14 residues long. The CDR3 loop is CASSQVAGGETQYF. CDR3 DNA: TGTGCCAGCAGCCAAGTAGCGGGAGGTGAGACCCAGTACTTC.

The chain carries TRBV15 and TRBJ1-1; D call uncertain. With 0 bases removed from V and 0 bases from J, the gap between germline ends came to 11 bases. Per germline, CDR1 LNHNV and CDR2 YYDKDF (reference sequence). The CDR3 length is 16 residues. CDR3 amino acids: CATSREVGFMNTEAFF. As DNA, the CDR3 is TGTGCCACCAGCAGAGAGGTGGGCTTCATGAACACTGAAGCTTTCTTT.

The table lists this clone with a count of one. This chain uses TRBV15 with TRBJ2-7, with D tentatively TRBD1 (5 bases). V lost 0 bases and J lost 5, with 11 bases in between. The CDR3 spans 14 residues. The germline V gene has CDR1 LNHNV and CDR2 YYDKDF (reference sequence). The CDR3 loop is CATSRDSGLNEQYF. CDR3 DNA: TGTGCCACCAGCAGAGACTCAGGGTTGAACGAGCAGTACTTC.

The V and J genes are TRBV21-1 and TRBJ1-2. TRBV21-1 is reported as a pseudogene. The CDR3 loop spans 14 amino acids. CDR3 DNA sequence: TGTGCCAGCAGCCCCCCCGTCGGGGGAGTCGGCTACACCTTC. Translating gives CASSPPVGGVGYTF.

V and J are TRBV5-1 and TRBJ1-4; possible D gene TRBD1, 5 bases. V lost 1 base and J 0 bases, leaving 13 bases between the germline ends. Germline V gene sequence: CDR1 SGHRS, CDR2 YFSETQ. This CDR3 spans 17 amino acids. The DNA for the CDR3 is TGCGCCAGCAGCTTGTATGGCAGGGTTACAACTAATGAAAAACTGTTTTTT. It codes for CASSLYGRVTTNEKLFF.